This T cell receptor beta chain comes out of a study of control samples from healthy donors and cancer patients. This clone was observed a single time. Measured with immunoSEQ multiplex PCR; TCRdb has only the in-frame clones, and not every one. The table lists about 63,000 clones, around 85% of them singletons. The V end was cut by 5 bases, the J end by 10 bases, with 15 bases between. Germline lookup yields CDR1 MNHEY and CDR2 SMNVEV (reference sequence). This CDR3 is built from 14 residues. V usage is TRBV27 and J usage is TRBJ1-6; possibly TRBD1 for D (5 bases). Specimen: blood. This TCR derives from a man aged 40-55 years in good health. CDR3 residues: CASSLRDGSSPLHF. The CDR3 DNA is TGTGCCAGCAGTCTACGGGACGGCTCATCACCCCTCCACTTT.